These 32 T cell receptor beta chains were sequenced from one sample in a study of PD-L1 blockade in urothelial cancer (dated by TCRdb to between 2016 and 2019). The time point label of this sample denotes: pretreatment peripheral blood. The library was produced with the immunoSEQ multiplex PCR assay. In its TCRdb copy, this immuneACCESS table keeps in-frame sequences only and misses some clones. Where compared with another copy, unresolved V genes explain less than half of these, and the others have no known cause. Counted in this sample were about 63,000 clones; 75% to 85% of them appeared once. The leading ten clones occupy 4.5% to 6% of the sample. The specimen was PBMCs, collected around atezolizumab (anti-PD-L1) treatment. These receptors were collected from a man in his 70s with urothelial cancer.

A single count supports this clone. V gene TRBV6-7 combines with J gene TRBJ1-2, with no clear D. TRBV6-7 is an ORF for which the function is uncertain. This CDR3 has 15 amino acids. Trimming took 2 bases from V and 4 from J, leaving 14 bases between them. The CDR3 spells CASSYGSGVPYGYTF. The CDR3, as DNA: TGTGCCAGCAGTTACGGGTCCGGGGTTCCCTATGGCTACACCTTC.

The chain joins TRBV11-2 to TRBJ2-2, with D maybe TRBD1 (6 bases). Germline lookup yields CDR1 SGHAT and CDR2 FQNNGV. The CDR3 totals 16 residues. V lost 4 bases and J lost 5, with 17 bases in between. The CDR3 region has the DNA TGTGCCAGCAGCTCGGAACAGGGTTCGCGGACCGGGGAGCTGTTTTTT. Translating gives CASSSEQGSRTGELFF.

This chain joins TRBV2 and TRBJ1-1, with D possibly TRBD1 on 6 matching bases. From germline, CDR1 is SNHLY and CDR2 FYNNEI. The CDR3 is 15 amino acids. Trimming cost V 3 bases and J 1 base, with 12 bases left between them. The CDR3 is CASSDLGQRNTEAFF. CDR3 DNA: TGTGCCAGCAGTGATCTAGGACAGAGGAACACTGAAGCTTTCTTT.

The chain carries TRBV10-3 and TRBJ1-1; 7 bases are shared with TRBD1. In germline, CDR1 is ENHRY, CDR2 SYGVKD. The CDR3 has 15 amino acids. Trimming removed 5 bases from V and 5 bases from J; junction bases left unmatched: 11. Here the CDR3 reads CAISSSTGFGTEAFF. The CDR3, as DNA: TGTGCCATCAGTTCGTCGACAGGGTTTGGGACTGAAGCTTTCTTT.

This clone was picked up a small number of times. The chain couples TRBV2 to TRBJ2-7; 9 bases line up with TRBD1. The V segment lost 7 bases and the J segment 6 bases; nucleotides outside the gene matches: 13. The germline CDR1 and CDR2 sequences are SNHLY and FYNNEI. The CDR3 loop spans 15 amino acids. CDR3 in DNA: TGTGCCAGCAAACCAGCTGGACAGGGGATTGGCGAGCAGTACTTC. It translates to CASKPAGQGIGEQYF.

The chain is built from TRBV9 and TRBJ2-2; weak D call: TRBD1 (5 bases). The germline gives CDR1 SGDLS, CDR2 YYNGEE. With 0 bases removed from V and 1 base from J, the gap between germline ends came to 7 bases. The CDR3 length is 15 residues. CDR3 nucleotide sequence: TGTGCCAGCAGCGTAGGGCAGGGGAACACCGGGGAGCTGTTTTTT. Translated, it gives CASSVGQGNTGELFF. Combining the CDR3 with reference TRBV9 and TRBJ2-2 gives the whole variable domain DSGVTQTPKHLITATGQRVTLRCSPRSGDLSVYWYQQSLDQGLQFLIQYYNGEERAKGNILERFSAQQFPDLHSELNLSSLELGDSALYFCASSVGQGNTGELFFGEGSRLTVL.

The chain carries TRBV9 and TRBJ2-6; D perhaps matches TRBD2 (6 bases). The germline gives CDR1 SGDLS, CDR2 YYNGEE. V lost 0 bases and J lost 4, with 17 bases in between. The CDR3 length is 18 residues. The chain's CDR3 is CASSVGAGTPGGANVLTF. The CDR3 region has the DNA TGTGCCAGCAGCGTAGGGGCGGGAACCCCGGGAGGGGCCAACGTCCTGACTTTC. The full variable domain, with the rest looked up from reference TRBV9 and TRBJ2-6, is DSGVTQTPKHLITATGQRVTLRCSPRSGDLSVYWYQQSLDQGLQFLIQYYNGEERAKGNILERFSAQQFPDLHSELNLSSLELGDSALYFCASSVGAGTPGGANVLTFGAGSRLTVL.

The CDR3 DNA is TGTGCCAGCAGCCAAGGCCACAGGTACGAGCAGTACTTC. It translates to CASSQGHRYEQYF. The chain carries TRBV14 and TRBJ2-7, with a weak D call TRBD1 (5 bases). The CDR3 runs 13 residues. The ends were cut back, 1 base at V and 4 bases at J, with 8 bases in the middle. The germline CDR1 and CDR2 sequences are SGHDN and FVKESK.

V gene TRBV29-1 combines with J gene TRBJ1-1; 7 positions match TRBD1. The germline gives CDR1 SQVTM, CDR2 ANQGSEA. V shed 5 bases and J 1 base; nucleotides not matched to a gene: 4. The CDR3 sequence is 13 residues long. For the CDR3, the DNA is TGCAGCGTTACCCAGGGGGGGAACACTGAAGCTTTCTTT. Its protein is CSVTQGGNTEAFF.

This chain links TRBV5-4 with TRBJ1-1, with D possibly matching TRBD1 (6 bases). The CDR3 has 15 residues. The germline gives CDR1 SGHNT, CDR2 YYREEE (reference sequence). V shed 4 bases and J shed 5 bases, with 18 bases lying between them. CDR3 residues: CASSAGGGRVTEAFF. The CDR3 region has the DNA TGTGCCAGCAGCGCGGGGGGGGGCAGGGTAACTGAAGCTTTCTTT.

DNA of the CDR3: TGTGCCAAGCTCGGGACAGAGAACACCGGGGAGCTGTTTTTT. Encoded protein: CAKLGTENTGELFF. The V call is TRBV21-1, the J call TRBJ2-2; the table's TRBD1 call for D was not verified on the DNA. TRBV21-1 is assigned pseudogene status. The CDR3 spans 14 residues.

V is TRBV11-3 and J is TRBJ2-3; the match to TRBD2 covers 10 bases. Germline lookup yields CDR1 SGHNT and CDR2 YENEEA. This CDR3 region has 13 residues. V dropped 6 bases and J dropped 6; count of bases not matched to a gene: 3. Here the CDR3 reads CASSFSGRDTQYF. The CDR3 DNA is TGTGCCAGCAGTTTTAGCGGGAGGGATACGCAGTATTTT.

V is TRBV5-4 and J is TRBJ1-2; 8 bases match TRBD1. The germline gives CDR1 SGHNT, CDR2 YYREEE (reference sequence). With V trimmed by 2 bases and J by 4 bases, 4 bases remained unmatched. The CDR3 runs 14 residues. CDR3 protein: CASSFRQGLYGYTF. The CDR3 bases are TGTGCCAGCAGCTTCAGACAGGGGCTCTATGGCTACACCTTC. The whole variable domain, filled in from reference TRBV5-4 and TRBJ1-2, reads ETGVTQSPTHLIKTRGQQVTLRCSSQSGHNTVSWYQQALGQGPQFIFQYYREEENGRGNFPPRFSGLQFPNYSSELNVNALELDDSALYLCASSFRQGLYGYTFGSGTRLTVV.

V is TRBV2 and J is TRBJ2-7, with D possibly TRBD1 on 6 matching bases. Germline CDR1 reads SNHLY; CDR2 reads FYNNEI. V lost 5 bases to trimming and J lost 6 bases, with 29 bases between them. The CDR3 has 18 residues. CDR3: CASSPGGTGKDVEGEQYF. The DNA for the CDR3 is TGTGCCAGCAGTCCGGGCGGTACAGGGAAGGACGTTGAGGGCGAGCAGTACTTC.

The chain couples TRBV28 to TRBJ2-7, with 8 bases identical to TRBD2. The CDR3 consists of 17 residues. Losses at the gene ends were 2 bases for V and 6 bases for J; bases not matched to a gene: 15. The germline gives CDR1 MDHEN, CDR2 SYDVKM. The chain's CDR3 is CASSLPPRTGGPVEQYF. The CDR3 region has the DNA TGTGCCAGCAGTTTACCCCCACGCACGGGAGGGCCGGTCGAGCAGTACTTC.

The V and J genes are TRBV7-9 and TRBJ2-3, with D perhaps matching TRBD2 (6 bases). CDR1 SEHNR and CDR2 FQNEAQ come from the germline V gene (reference sequence). V was trimmed by 6 bases and J by 0 bases, leaving 10 bases between them. The CDR3 loop spans 14 amino acids. The CDR3 coding sequence is TGTGCCAGCAGAGCGGGTGCTAGCACAGATACGCAGTATTTT. Protein product: CASRAGASTDTQYF. Supplemented by reference TRBV7-9 and TRBJ2-3, the full variable domain reads DTGVSQNPRHKITKRGQNVTFRCDPISEHNRLYWYRQTLGQGPEFLTYFQNEAQLEKSRLLSDRFSAERPKGSFSTLEIQRTEQGDSAMYLCASRAGASTDTQYFGPGTRLTVL.

This sequence joins TRBV2 and TRBJ2-3; 12 positions agree with TRBD2. V lost 6 bases, J lost 6 bases, and 7 bases stayed unmatched. Germline V gene sequence: CDR1 SNHLY, CDR2 FYNNEI. CDR3 size: 15 residues. CDR3 bases: TGTGCCAGCAGGGCCCGGACTAGCGGGGACGATACGCAGTATTTT. It specifies CASRARTSGDDTQYF. The whole variable domain, remainder taken from reference TRBV2 and TRBJ2-3, is EPEVTQTPSHQVTQMGQEVILRCVPISNHLYFYWYRQILGQKVEFLVSFYNNEISEKSEIFDDQFSVERPDGSNFTLKIRSTKLEDSAMYFCASRARTSGDDTQYFGPGTRLTVL.

The chain has TRBV11-2 and TRBJ1-3; tentatively, D is TRBD1 (5 bases). The CDR3 totals 17 residues. The V end was cut by 5 bases, the J end by 3 bases, with 20 bases between. Germline V CDR1 and CDR2: SGHAT, FQNNGV. The CDR3 DNA follows: TGTGCCAGCAGCCCCCTCCTGGACACATTGATTGGAAACACCATATATTTT. It yields the protein CASSPLLDTLIGNTIYF.

The J gene is TRBJ2-2, the V gene TRBV10-3; 12 bases align to TRBD2. Germline V gives CDR1 ENHRY, CDR2 SYGVKD. The CDR3 spans 17 residues. J gave up 4 bases and V 4 bases, and 7 bases lay outside the gene matches. CDR3 residues: CAISVRLAGVPTGELFF. The CDR3 nucleotides read TGTGCCATCAGTGTGCGACTAGCGGGGGTACCCACCGGGGAGCTGTTTTTT.

CDR3 bases: TGTGCCAGCGTGGGACTAGCGGGAGGGTACGAGCAGTACTTC. Amino acids: CASVGLAGGYEQYF. The chain links TRBV2 to TRBJ2-7, with 16 bases lining up with TRBD2. The CDR3 spans 14 residues. CDR1 and CDR2 (germline): SNHLY, FYNNEI. The ends lost 8 bases at V and 4 bases at J; junction bases unmatched: 2.

The rearrangement links TRBV18 to TRBJ1-2; no firm D call. The V and J ends lost 0 bases and 5 bases respectively, with 10 bases between them. This CDR3 has 14 amino acids. Germline CDR1 KGHSH, CDR2 LQKENI. CDR3 nucleotides: TGTGCCAGCTCACCACCATCCCCGGGATATGGCTACACCTTC. This translates into CASSPPSPGYGYTF.

The V gene is TRBV11-2, the J gene TRBJ1-1, with a weak D call TRBD1 (6 bases). V shed 8 bases and J shed 1 base, with 17 bases lying between them. This CDR3 is 15 amino acids long. Germline-derived CDR1 and CDR2 are SGHAT and FQNNGV. In nucleotides, the CDR3 is TGTGCCAGCCATCCTAGTGGGGGCGGGAACACTGAAGCTTTCTTT. This translates into CASHPSGGGNTEAFF.

Of note for this clone: At the DNA level, this CDR3 is encoded by other sequences in the same sample as well. The V call is TRBV7-6, the J call TRBJ1-2; D remains unclear. Germline V lookup: CDR1 SGHVS, CDR2 FNYEAQ. This CDR3 spans 13 amino acids. With 3 bases removed from V and 7 bases from J, the gap between germline ends came to 12 bases. CDR3 DNA sequence: TGTGCCAGCAGCTTCGGCGGCAACCTTGGCTACACCTTC. Protein: CASSFGGNLGYTF. Combining the CDR3 with reference TRBV7-6 and TRBJ1-2 gives the whole variable domain GAGVSQSPRYKVTKRGQDVALRCDPISGHVSLYWYRQALGQGPEFLTYFNYEAQQDKSGLPNDRFSAERPEGSISTLTIQRTEQRDSAMYRCASSFGGNLGYTFGSGTRLTVV.

Only a few counts were recorded for this clone. V is TRBV10-1 and J is TRBJ1-2; D remains ambiguous. Trimming pared 3 bases from V and 4 bases from J, leaving 9 bases between. Germline CDR1 WNHNN, CDR2 SYGVQD (reference sequence). The length of the CDR3 is 13 residues. The CDR3 region is CASSESGSYGYTF. In nucleotides, the CDR3 is TGCGCCAGCAGTGAATCGGGGTCCTATGGCTACACCTTC.

The rearrangement uses TRBV15 and TRBJ2-7; 8 bases map to TRBD1. The germline V gene encodes CDR1 LNHNV and CDR2 YYDKDF (reference sequence). The CDR3 covers 15 residues. V trimming: 1 base; J trimming: 6 bases; junction bases outside the gene matches: 8. CDR3 in amino acids: CATSRGMTGVGEQYF. The CDR3 DNA follows: TGTGCCACCAGCAGAGGAATGACAGGGGTCGGCGAGCAGTACTTC.

This chain uses TRBV2 with TRBJ2-2, with 14 bases lining up with TRBD2. The CDR3 runs to 14 residues. In germline, CDR1 is SNHLY, CDR2 FYNNEI. With V trimmed by 6 bases and J by 7 bases, 1 base remained unmatched. In DNA, the CDR3 is TGTGCCAGCAGGGGACTAGCGGGGGTCGGGGAGCTGTTTTTT. This codes for CASRGLAGVGELFF. Supplemented by reference TRBV2 and TRBJ2-2, the full variable domain reads EPEVTQTPSHQVTQMGQEVILRCVPISNHLYFYWYRQILGQKVEFLVSFYNNEISEKSEIFDDQFSVERPDGSNFTLKIRSTKLEDSAMYFCASRGLAGVGELFFGEGSRLTVL.

The V and J genes are TRBV5-1 and TRBJ2-7, with 10 positions matching TRBD1. The germline CDR1 and CDR2 sequences are SGHRS and YFSETQ. Germline trimming cut 4 bases from V and 3 bases from J; bases unmatched to any gene: 7. This CDR3 has 15 residues. The CDR3 DNA is TGCGCCAGCAGCCAAGGGACAGGGGTGAGCTACGAGCAGTACTTC. The encoded protein is CASSQGTGVSYEQYF.

The V and J genes are TRBV19 and TRBJ2-1; 7 bases match TRBD1. V lost 6 bases to trimming and J lost 1 base; unmatched junction nucleotides: 3. The germline gives CDR1 LNHDA, CDR2 SQIVND (reference sequence). The CDR3 contains 14 residues. In nucleotides, the CDR3 is TGTGCCAGTAGCCCGGACAGGTCCTACAATGAGCAGTTCTTC. Encoded protein: CASSPDRSYNEQFF.

The chain has TRBV6-6 and TRBJ2-7, with D possibly TRBD1 on 5 matching bases. The CDR3 is 14 amino acids. Per the germline V gene, CDR1 is MNHNY and CDR2 is SVGAGI (reference sequence). Trimming shortened V by 1 base and J by 6 bases, and 13 bases separated the two germline ends. The DNA of the CDR3 is TGTGCCAGCAGTTACTACGGCAGGGTCGGCGAGCAGTACTTC. This codes for CASSYYGRVGEQYF.

CDR3 loop: CASSALTEGGEQYF. In DNA, the CDR3 is TGTGCCAGCAGCGCCCTGACGGAGGGGGGGGAGCAGTACTTC. The chain is built from TRBV9 and TRBJ2-7, with D possibly TRBD2 on 7 matching bases. Trimming took 3 bases from V and 7 from J, leaving 17 bases between them. Germline values: CDR1 SGDLS, CDR2 YYNGEE. CDR3 size: 14 residues.

The rearrangement joins TRBV5-4 to TRBJ1-1; 12 bases are shared with TRBD1. Germline assignment: CDR1 SGHNT and CDR2 YYREEE (reference sequence). The CDR3 has 17 residues. V shed 5 bases and J 4 bases; nucleotides not matched to a gene: 12. CDR3 nucleotide sequence: TGTGCCAGCAGTTCCCCGGGACAGGGGGCGCTGAGCACTGAAGCTTTCTTT. Protein product: CASSSPGQGALSTEAFF.

V and J are TRBV9 and TRBJ2-4, with a tentative D call TRBD1 (7 bases). The CDR3 sequence is 15 residues long. V was shortened by 4 bases and J by 2 bases, with 13 bases between the two germline ends. The germline V gene encodes CDR1 SGDLS and CDR2 YYNGEE. The CDR3 bases are TGTGCCAGCAGCCCAGGGGGGCTGACCAAAAACATTCAGTACTTC. This encodes CASSPGGLTKNIQYF.